This T cell receptor beta chain appears in the sequencing data of a study of shared clonotypes between healthy human individuals. Sequencing used immunoSEQ multiplex PCR; TCRdb keeps in-frame clones, though not all of them. The table shows nearly 750,000 clones, with approximately 77% occurring only once. There are 13 residues in the CDR3. V was shortened by 6 bases and J by 0 bases, with 3 bases between the two germline ends. Per the germline V gene, CDR1 is MNHEY and CDR2 is SMNVEV (reference sequence). This TCR was recovered from a woman in her 30s in good health. The J gene is TRBJ2-6, the V gene TRBV27; D not resolved. Sequenced material: memory CD4+ T cells sorted from blood. Indicated subset: CD45RA-negative fraction. The CDR3 bases are TGTGCCAGCAGGCACTCTGGGGCCAACGTCCTGACTTTC. It codes for CASRHSGANVLTF.